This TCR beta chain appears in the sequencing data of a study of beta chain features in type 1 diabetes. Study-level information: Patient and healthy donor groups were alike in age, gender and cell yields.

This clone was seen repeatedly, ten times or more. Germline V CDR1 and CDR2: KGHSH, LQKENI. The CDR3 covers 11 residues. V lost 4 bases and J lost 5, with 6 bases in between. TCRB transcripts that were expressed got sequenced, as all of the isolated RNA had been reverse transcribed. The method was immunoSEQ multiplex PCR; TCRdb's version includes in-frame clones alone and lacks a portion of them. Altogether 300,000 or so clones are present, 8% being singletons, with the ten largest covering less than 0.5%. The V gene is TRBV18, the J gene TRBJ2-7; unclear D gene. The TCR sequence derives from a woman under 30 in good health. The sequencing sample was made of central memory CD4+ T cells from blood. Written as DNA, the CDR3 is TGTGCCAGCTCACTAGGACACGAGCAGTACTTC. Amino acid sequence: CASSLGHEQYF.